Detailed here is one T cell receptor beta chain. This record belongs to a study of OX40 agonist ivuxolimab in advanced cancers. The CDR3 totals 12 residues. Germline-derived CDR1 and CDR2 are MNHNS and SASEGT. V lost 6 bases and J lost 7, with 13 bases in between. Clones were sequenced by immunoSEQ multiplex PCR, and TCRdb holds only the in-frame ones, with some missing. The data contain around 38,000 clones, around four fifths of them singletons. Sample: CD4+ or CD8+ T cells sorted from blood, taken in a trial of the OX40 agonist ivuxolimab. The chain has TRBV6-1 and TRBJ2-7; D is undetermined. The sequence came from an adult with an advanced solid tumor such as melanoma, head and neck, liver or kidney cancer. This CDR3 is CASRLDVREQYF. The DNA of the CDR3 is TGTGCCAGCAGATTGGACGTTAGGGAGCAGTACTTC.